The 5 T cell receptor beta chains below all came from one sample that was sequenced in a study of CD8 T cells in Susac syndrome (dated 2019 in TCRdb). The library was produced with the immunoSEQ multiplex PCR assay. RNA was extracted using the RNeasy kit, and about 0.5 to 1 ug of the RNA was reverse transcribed with random hexamers. TCRdb trimmed the raw reads at Q25, called clones with MiXCR and kept productive beta chains. Rows with a matching CDR3 protein are joined into one entry that keeps the most common DNA and genes. For this sample there are 200,000 to 300,000 distinct CDR3 sequences; roughly 95% appear just once. Approximately 0.072% of the sample lies in the top ten. Sequenced material: CD4+ T cells from PBMCs. These receptor sequences come from a human donor with multiple sclerosis.

The genes are TRBV12-3 or TRBV12-4 and TRBJ2-4; no clear D gene. The CDR3 is 15 amino acids. Trimming removed 5 bases at V and 2 bases at J, with 13 bases between. The CDR3 is CASSPTQLTKNIQYF. In nucleotides, the CDR3 is TGTGCCAGCAGTCCCACACAGCTTACCAAAAACATTCAGTACTTC.

The V call is TRBV20-1, the J call TRBJ2-7; a weak D match, TRBD1 (5 bases). Trimming removed 3 bases from V and 5 bases from J, with 14 bases in between. Germline CDR1 DFQATT, CDR2 SNEGSKA (reference sequence). The CDR3 is 13 amino acids. The CDR3 coding sequence is TGCAGTGCTAGCCAGGGCAGGAGCAACGAGCAGTACTTC. This gives the protein CSASQGRSNEQYF.

This chain connects TRBV6-1 to TRBJ2-7; a possible D gene is TRBD1 (5 bases). CDR3 size: 15 residues. Germline V gene sequence: CDR1 MNHNS, CDR2 SASEGT. Trimming pared 7 bases from V and 0 bases from J, leaving 16 bases between. CDR3 region: CASKISGPSSYEQYV. The CDR3 DNA is TGTGCCAGCAAAATATCAGGGCCCAGCTCCTACGAGCAGTACGTC.

The chain recombines TRBV6-2 or TRBV6-3 with TRBJ2-7; the D is unclear. Trimming cost V 0 bases and J 7 bases, with 4 bases left between them. CDR3 length: 11 amino acids. CDR1 is MNHEY and CDR2 is SVGEGT in the germline V gene. CDR3: CASSYSGEQYV. CDR3 coding DNA: TGTGCCAGCAGTTACTCGGGGGAGCAGTACGTC.

The chain carries TRBV11-2 and TRBJ1-3; a possible D gene is TRBD1 (5 bases). The length of the CDR3 is 14 residues. Germline-derived CDR1 and CDR2 are SGHAT and FQNNGV. V gave up 4 bases and J gave up 4 bases, with 11 bases separating them. For the CDR3, the DNA is TGTGCCAGCAGCTCGACCCGGGGGGGAAACACCATATATTTT. As protein: CASSSTRGGNTIYF.